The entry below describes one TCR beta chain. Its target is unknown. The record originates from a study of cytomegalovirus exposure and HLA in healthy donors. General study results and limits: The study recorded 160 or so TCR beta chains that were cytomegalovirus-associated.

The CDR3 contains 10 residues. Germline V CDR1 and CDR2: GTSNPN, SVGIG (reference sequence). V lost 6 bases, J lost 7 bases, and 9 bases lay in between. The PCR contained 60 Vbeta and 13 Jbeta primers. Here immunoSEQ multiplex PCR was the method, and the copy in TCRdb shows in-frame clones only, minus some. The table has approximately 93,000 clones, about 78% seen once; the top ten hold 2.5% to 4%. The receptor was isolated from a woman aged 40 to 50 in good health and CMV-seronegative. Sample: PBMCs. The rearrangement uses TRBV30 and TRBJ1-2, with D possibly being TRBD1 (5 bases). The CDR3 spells CACQGGGYTF. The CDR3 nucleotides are TGTGCCTGCCAGGGTGGTGGCTACACCTTC.